This TCR beta chain is from a study of cytomegalovirus exposure and HLA in healthy donors (dated by TCRdb to the late 2010s). With respect to the entire study: In an earlier analysis of some 610 of the donors, around 300 Gb of sequence data and 117 million unique TCR beta sequences from 180 million or so T cells were reported. An early release covering over 500 HLA-typed donors comprised 250 to 350 gigabases of sequencing data and around 86 million unique TCR sequences. Of the roughly 390 genotyped donors, 75% to 85% were placed in the genetic ancestry cluster associated with self-reported Caucasian donors. The study aimed to test whether signatures of past pathogen exposure could be identified by cataloging public T cell receptors. The study profiled the T cell repertoires of under 700 subjects by immunosequencing and related them to cytomegalovirus serostatus. Besides the first cohort of 500 to 700 subjects, a separate validation cohort made up of over 95 different subjects was used. To predict cytomegalovirus infection status, the study brought together high-throughput TCR immunosequencing, statistical association of individual TCRs with disease status, and machine learning. A later analysis re-examined previously published TCR beta repertoires from more than 550 donors and added high-resolution HLA genotyping to investigate patterns of TCR occurrence. Rather than drawing on any new phenotypic data, the later analysis identified candidate immune exposures from TCR beta sequences and the way those sequences occurred across donors. To decide whether each TCR beta V gene segment behaved as functional or pseudogenic, an earlier analysis of over 500 of the donors relied on high-throughput TCR beta sequencing. Donor age, sex, ethnicity and CMV serostatus were collected together with the repertoire data. A later genetic analysis used genome-wide SNP genotypes for about 55% of the 666 donors, treating that subset as a discovery cohort. Every repertoire in the discovery cohort had been generated on one and the same sequencing platform. Both class I and class II loci were covered by HLA typing, at four-digit resolution. Typing coverage differed by locus: A, B, C, DRB1 and DQB1 were typed in roughly 620-640 donors, DQA1 in 522, DPA1 in around 600, and DPB1 in 450 to 480. Roughly five DR-DQ haplotypes were handled as single units for association and clustering, since linkage in the cohort was strong. On average, 235,054 unique TCR beta nucleotide sequences were sequenced per donor among about 400 genotyped donors of the cohort, with 15% to 20% of those sequences being non-productive. Broad study findings and their caveats: The authors suggested that the approach could potentially be extended to other disease states and immunological phenotypes. A further reported finding was that TCR beta sequences accurately predicted the HLA-A and HLA-B alleles for most subjects in the first cohort. Three of the identified cytomegalovirus-associated TCR beta chains were confirmed in vitro to be specific for cytomegalovirus antigens. In a later genetic analysis, a missense DCLRE1C variant was associated with V-gene and J-gene trimming of TCR beta chains, and the association was replicated in an independent cohort. The classifier was reported to diagnose cytomegalovirus status with high specificity and sensitivity in both the original cohort and the validation cohort. Correlated functional status among segregating V segments might reflect linkage disequilibrium, but an unknown experimental factor could not be ruled out. Immune exposure information for the cohort was limited to CMV serostatus. Because HLA typing was missing for some donors at each locus, association tests included only the typed subset. The study listed 170 or so TCR beta chains as associated with cytomegalovirus. Several of the top co-occurrence clusters appeared to be linked to parvovirus B19, influenza, CMV and Epstein-Barr virus, according to a later analysis. Some IMGT-functional V segments, including TRBV6-2 and TRBV6-3, could not be told apart with the 87-base-pair reads, so those segments were excluded. Across donors, most TCR sequences were observed very rarely, whereas some public TCRs were present in many individuals. A later analysis found that most CMV-associated TCR beta chains appeared HLA-restricted, with HLA associations seemingly driven largely by CMV exposure. The sequencing pipeline was judged likely to have produced a cluster of highly shared sequence variants as a technical artifact. In an earlier analysis of several hundred of the donors, most TCR beta V segments were observed in productive rearrangements about 87% or about 30% of the time, broadly matching IMGT annotations. Presence/absence analyses assumed roughly uniform sequencing depth across donors, an assumption that may not hold. A later genetic analysis reported fewer N-insertions in productive TCRs among donors in an Asian-associated ancestry cluster than the roughly 700-donor mean. Around 16 rarely observed V segments, including chromosome 9 orphons, were excluded from the earlier analysis of about 500 of the donors because counts were too low. A later analysis found that TCR association rates varied across HLA loci, with DRB1 alleles showing the most associated TCRs and HLA-C alleles the fewest. Assigning TCR associations to individual alleles was difficult when HLA alleles, especially DR and DQ, strongly co-occurred. Only TCR beta chains were sequenced in this cohort, and the absence of alpha or paired-chain data limited detectable features. Specific HLA alleles were associated with 16,951 TCR beta sequences at a false discovery rate of 0.05 in a later analysis. Compared with equally common non-associated chains, HLA-associated TCR beta chains in a later analysis were more clonally expanded and had lower generation probabilities.

Of note for this clone: Which antigen it targets is not known. Base qualities are not provided; no much larger clone lies one nucleotide away.

The CDR3 runs 13 amino acids, cysteine and phenylalanine included. Only the CDR3 DNA stays, 39 bases, in frame from base 1. CDR1 SGHDN and CDR2 FVKESK are derived from the germline V gene. Trimming takes 4 bases from V and 10 bases from J, and the germline ends sit 14 bases apart. The cohort consisted of some 670 healthy bone marrow donors. At the time of sampling, every cohort member was nominally healthy, though immune exposures that went unrecorded were likely present. The donor was CMV seropositive and belonged to the group of 250 to 300 seropositive cohort members. A peripheral blood sample was provided by each donor, and peripheral blood mononuclear cells were used for TCR beta sequencing. Genomic DNA extraction from the blood cell samples was performed with the Qiagen DNeasy Blood Extraction Kit. Libraries were prepared through the immunoSEQ multiplex PCR assay. The multiplex PCR relied on a mix of 60 forward primers for TCR Vbeta segments and 13 reverse primers for TCR Jbeta segments. A multiplex PCR assay on genomic DNA amplified the CDR3 region of rearranged TCR beta genes. On the Illumina HiSeq System, the amplified TCR beta libraries were sequenced as 87-base-pair reads. The authors' pipeline ran thus. A later analysis counted tens of millions of unique TCR beta chains across the 500 to 850 repertoires, and roughly 9.9 million of these chains were shared by at least two donors. Raw reads were error-corrected and collapsed into unique sequences with a nearest-neighbor algorithm that merged closely related sequences to remove PCR and sequencing errors. To assign V, D and J gene segments, CDR3 sequences were aligned to IMGT reference sequences. For a sequence to be retained, a match of at least six nucleotides to both a V gene segment and a J gene segment was required. A rearrangement counted as productive if the CDR3 had no stop codons and remained in frame with V and J, and every other rearrangement counted as non-productive. CDR3 was defined according to IMGT convention as the region running from the second conserved V-encoded cysteine to the conserved J-encoded phenylalanine. The earlier analysis of some 550 of the donors excluded any sequence lacking an unambiguous match to a single V gene segment. In an earlier analysis of some 590 of the donors, V segments were called functional above 56.7% productive rearrangements and were called segregating when the between-donor standard deviation exceeded 5%. A statistical classification framework was developed to diagnose cytomegalovirus status using the catalog of TCR beta chain sequences. A later analysis assigned V and J genes by comparing TCR nucleotide sequences with IMGT/GENE-DB human TR gene sequences. In a later analysis, CDR3 sequences and most-parsimonious VDJ recombination scenarios were assigned using the TCRdist pipeline. A later analysis defined each TCR beta chain by its CDR3 amino acid sequence plus V-gene family, and excluded reads lacking a unique V-gene family. A later analysis removed 500 to 600 highly shared, low-generation-probability nucleotide sequences to deal with suspected cross-contamination and a sequencing artifact. A later analysis calculated a clonal expansion index for each public chain from normalized within-repertoire ranks of inferred template counts. Generation probabilities in a later analysis came from a VDJ recombination model fitted to out-of-frame rearrangements, and those results were checked against IGoR. In a later analysis, hypergeometric tests were used to score TCR-TCR, TCR-HLA and TCR-CMV co-occurrence, with a repertoire-size bias correction applied to TCR pairs. To estimate false discovery rates, a later analysis permuted the HLA or CMV assignments 20 times. In a later analysis, co-occurring TCRs were grouped with DBSCAN, and TCRdist sequence similarity was added when clustering was performed within HLA-allele-positive subsets. Co-occurrence clustering excluded repertoires with fewer than 30,000 or more than 120,000 public chains, plus five with anomalous nucleotide sharing. TCRdb took this table from immuneACCESS and kept in-frame rearrangements with V and J called. Such tables lack part of the clones; where checked against another copy, unresolved V genes explain under half of the gap, and the rest is unexplained. The V and J calls and clone size were taken over from that table, and D and trimming were inferred from the DNA. This sample is represented by under 300,000 clones; 81% of them were singletons. The ten largest account for roughly 7.4% of the sample.

Sequencing used PBMCs. The clonotype comes from a woman in her sixties in good health and CMV-seropositive. The chain uses TRBV14 and TRBJ2-1, with TRBD2 as a weak D call on 5 bases. The CDR3 reads CASSRAERGEQFF. DNA sequence: TGTGCCAGCAGCCGGGCCGAACGAGGGGAGCAGTTCTTC.